The text below deals with one T cell receptor beta chain. Which antigen it targets is not known. Within one base of it there is no much larger clone, and no base qualities were kept. This sample was taken from a study of cytomegalovirus exposure and HLA in healthy donors (dated by TCRdb to about 2017). Some background on the complete study: An earlier analysis of approximately 640 of the donors reported approximately 270 Gb of sequence data and roughly 100 million unique TCR beta sequences from roughly 180 million T cells. An early release that covered approximately 600 HLA-typed donors contained approximately 300 gigabases of sequencing data and some 87 million unique TCR sequences. Of the approximately 400 genotyped donors, less than 90% were placed in the genetic ancestry cluster associated with self-reported Caucasian donors. An earlier analysis of more than 450 of the donors used high-throughput TCR beta sequencing to judge whether each TCR beta V gene segment behaved as functional or pseudogenic. In addition to the first cohort of about 650 subjects, a separate validation cohort of approximately 130 different subjects was used. A later genetic analysis took genome-wide SNP genotypes for about 65% of the 666 donors and used that subset as a discovery cohort. The later analysis used no new phenotypic data to find candidate immune exposures, relying instead on TCR beta sequences and their occurrence across donors. The number of typed donors differed by locus: 629-630 for A, B, C, DRB1 and DQB1; approximately 530 for DQA1; approximately 610 for DPA1; and around 490 for DPB1. A few DR-DQ haplotypes were treated as single units for association and clustering because of strong linkage in the cohort. Among some 410 genotyped donors of the cohort, an average of 235,054 unique TCR beta nucleotide sequences were sequenced per donor, about a sixth of them non-productive. The study was designed to test whether signatures of past pathogen exposure could be identified by cataloging public T cell receptors. High-throughput TCR immunosequencing, statistical association of individual TCRs with disease status, and machine learning were combined to predict cytomegalovirus infection status. Alongside the repertoire data, information on donor age, sex, ethnicity and CMV serostatus was compiled. The T cell repertoires of 700 or so subjects were profiled by immunosequencing and related to cytomegalovirus serostatus. HLA typing covered class I and class II loci at four-digit resolution. All discovery cohort repertoires had been generated using a single sequencing platform. In a later analysis, previously published TCR beta repertoires from several hundred donors were re-analyzed and high-resolution HLA genotyping was added so that TCR occurrence patterns could be studied. Study-wide conclusions, independent of this receptor: The study gave a list of 150 to 200 TCR beta chains associated with cytomegalovirus. Because some donors lacked HLA typing at each locus, the association tests relied only on the typed subset. A later genetic analysis associated a missense DCLRE1C variant with V-gene and J-gene trimming of TCR beta chains, and an independent cohort replicated the association. In vitro tests confirmed that a few of the cytomegalovirus-associated TCR beta chains recognize cytomegalovirus antigens. Across donors, most TCR sequences were observed very rarely, whereas some public TCRs were present in many individuals. The classifier was reported to diagnose cytomegalovirus status with high specificity and sensitivity in both the original cohort and the validation cohort. Sequencing depth was assumed to be roughly uniform across donors in the presence/absence analyses, though that assumption may not hold. In a later analysis, HLA-associated TCR beta chains showed more clonal expansion and lower generation probabilities than non-associated chains that were equally common. In a later analysis, around 17,000 TCR beta sequences were associated with specific HLA alleles at a false discovery rate of 0.05. A cluster of highly shared sequence variants was judged likely to be a technical artifact of the sequencing pipeline. A later analysis reported that several top co-occurrence clusters appeared linked to parvovirus B19, influenza, CMV and Epstein-Barr virus. In a later genetic analysis, fewer N-insertions in productive TCRs were reported among donors in an Asian-associated ancestry cluster than the approximately 670-donor mean. In an earlier analysis of fewer than 700 of the donors, most TCR beta V segments appeared in productive rearrangements about 87% or about 30% of the time, broadly matching IMGT annotations. Assigning TCR associations to individual alleles was difficult when HLA alleles, especially DR and DQ, strongly co-occurred. According to a later analysis, TCR association rates differed among HLA loci, with DRB1 alleles showing the most associated TCRs and HLA-C alleles showing the fewest. A further reported finding was that TCR beta sequences accurately predicted the HLA-A and HLA-B alleles for most subjects in the first cohort. Correlated functional status among segregating V segments might be attributable to linkage disequilibrium, but an unknown experimental factor could not be ruled out. For the cohort, immune exposure information was limited to CMV serostatus. Because the 87-base-pair reads could not distinguish some IMGT-functional V segments, including TRBV6-2 and TRBV6-3, those segments were excluded. The earlier analysis of 587 of the donors excluded roughly 17 rarely observed V segments, including chromosome 9 orphons, because counts were too low. In a later analysis, most CMV-associated TCR beta chains were found to appear HLA-restricted, with HLA associations seemingly driven largely by CMV exposure. The authors suggested that the approach could potentially be extended to other disease states and immunological phenotypes. Only TCR beta chains were sequenced in this cohort, and the absence of alpha or paired-chain data limited detectable features.

The cohort was made up of about 610 healthy bone marrow donors. Cohort members were all nominally healthy when sampled, although unrecorded immune exposures were likely present. The donor was CMV seropositive and belonged to the group of a few hundred seropositive cohort members. Each donor provided a peripheral blood sample, and peripheral blood mononuclear cells were used for TCR beta sequencing. The Qiagen DNeasy Blood Extraction Kit was used to extract genomic DNA from the blood cell samples. Library prep was done by the immunoSEQ multiplex PCR assay. A mixture of 60 forward primers for TCR Vbeta segments and 13 reverse primers for TCR Jbeta segments was used in the multiplex PCR. Amplification of the CDR3 region of rearranged TCR beta genes was performed with a multiplex PCR assay on genomic DNA. Amplified TCR beta libraries were sequenced as 87-base-pair reads on the Illumina HiSeq System. The authors processed their data as follows. Across the roughly 600 repertoires, a later analysis counted roughly 84 million unique TCR beta chains, some 11 million of which were shared by at least two donors. Raw reads were error-corrected and collapsed into unique sequences by a nearest-neighbor algorithm in which closely related sequences were merged to remove PCR and sequencing errors. Alignment of CDR3 sequences to IMGT reference sequences was used to assign V, D and J gene segments. For a sequence to be retained, a match of at least six nucleotides was required to both a V gene segment and a J gene segment. Rearrangements were classified as productive when the CDR3 lacked stop codons and remained in frame with V and J, and all other rearrangements were classified as non-productive. CDR3 was defined according to IMGT convention as the region running from the second conserved V-encoded cysteine to the conserved J-encoded phenylalanine. Sequences without an unambiguous match to a single V gene segment were excluded from the earlier analysis of 450 to 650 of the donors. An earlier analysis of some 610 of the donors called V segments functional above 56.7% productive rearrangements and segregating when the between-donor standard deviation exceeded 5%. A statistical classification framework was developed to diagnose cytomegalovirus status using the catalog of TCR beta chain sequences. V and J gene assignment, in a later analysis, came from comparing TCR nucleotide sequences with IMGT/GENE-DB human TR gene sequences. In a later analysis, CDR3 sequences and most-parsimonious VDJ recombination scenarios were assigned using the TCRdist pipeline. A later analysis defined each TCR beta chain by its CDR3 amino acid sequence plus V-gene family, and excluded reads lacking a unique V-gene family. In a later analysis, approximately 590 highly shared, low-generation-probability nucleotide sequences were removed to address suspected cross-contamination and a sequencing artifact. In a later analysis, a clonal expansion index for each public chain was calculated from normalized within-repertoire ranks of inferred template counts. Generation probabilities in a later analysis came from a VDJ recombination model fitted to out-of-frame rearrangements, and those results were checked against IGoR. A later analysis scored TCR-TCR, TCR-HLA and TCR-CMV co-occurrence with hypergeometric tests, applying a repertoire-size bias correction to TCR pairs. In a later analysis, false discovery rates were estimated by permuting HLA or CMV assignments 20 times. In a later analysis, co-occurring TCRs were grouped with DBSCAN, and TCRdist sequence similarity was added when clustering was performed within HLA-allele-positive subsets. Repertoires with fewer than 30,000 or more than 120,000 public chains were left out of co-occurrence clustering, as were four to six repertoires with anomalous nucleotide sharing. In its TCRdb copy, this immuneACCESS table keeps in-frame sequences only and misses some clones. Where compared with another copy, unresolved V genes explain less than half of these, and the others have no known cause. D and trimming come from the DNA, and the V and J calls and clone size come from that table. The sample table contains 150,000 to 200,000 clones; only one count was recorded for around 80% of them. Together, the top ten hold 1.4% to 1.5% of the sample.

From the germline V gene, CDR1 is SGHRS and CDR2 is YFSETQ. Trimming leaves V shorter by 4 bases and J shorter by 2 bases, with the junction holding 8 bases beyond the gene matches. Including the terminal cysteine and phenylalanine, the CDR3 comprises 16 residues. The only DNA kept is the CDR3, 48 bases in frame from the first base. What was sequenced was PBMCs. This sequence was found in a woman in her 30s in good health and CMV-seropositive. The rearranged chain carries TRBV5-1 and TRBJ2-3; 9 nucleotides in the junction match TRBD2. The CDR3 loop reads CASSQLTSGPTDTQYF. Read as DNA, the sequence is TGCGCCAGCAGCCAGTTGACTAGCGGACCCACAGATACGCAGTATTTT.